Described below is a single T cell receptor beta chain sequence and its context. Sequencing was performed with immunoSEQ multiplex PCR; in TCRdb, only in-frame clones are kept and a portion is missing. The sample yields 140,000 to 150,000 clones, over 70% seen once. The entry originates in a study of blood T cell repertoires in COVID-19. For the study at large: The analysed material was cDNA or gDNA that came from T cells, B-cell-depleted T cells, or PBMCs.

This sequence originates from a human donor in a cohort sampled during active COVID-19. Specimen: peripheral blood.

CDR3 loop: CASSSGVRNTEAFF. In DNA form, the CDR3 reads TGTGCCAGCAGCTCAGGGGTCCGGAACACTGAAGCTTTCTTT. The chain couples TRBV6-5 to TRBJ1-1; D may be TRBD1 (6 bases). The CDR3 totals 14 residues. CDR1 is MNHEY, CDR2 SVGAGI, per germline. V lost 6 bases and J 1 base, leaving 12 bases between the germline ends.